This TCR beta chain was sequenced in a study of regulatory T cells in long-lasting Graves disease. Investigators prepared the TCR beta libraries by applying iRepertoire HTBI primers and Arm-PCR of CDR3 regions. TCRdb used MiXCR to reprocess the multiplex PCR reads, holding one entry per CDR3 protein. The top ten hold 18% of the sample, which has 600,000 to 650,000 distinct CDR3 sequences, roughly 15% seen once. The CDR3 runs 13 residues. V lost 3 bases, J lost 4 bases, and 10 bases lay in between. Germline-derived CDR1 and CDR2 are MNHNS and SASEGT. This clonotype has a handful of counts. The time point here: newly diagnosed GD, antithyroid drugs for less than 3 months. Researchers made the TCR library from RNA that was extracted from PBMCs. Staff drew approximately 10 milliliters of peripheral blood into EDTA tubes. These same data were also listed under a study on T cells in Graves' hyperthyroidism and ophthalmopathy. This second study notes: Using the HTBI primer set, a first-round RT-PCR was run on the TCR CDR3.

The chain has TRBV6-1 and TRBJ2-7; the D is unclear. The sequence derives from a woman in her 30s with Graves disease. The sample here was peripheral blood mononuclear cells (PBMCs), taken at new diagnosis, from a patient treated with antithyroid drugs. DNA of the CDR3: TGTGCCAGCAGTGATGGACGTGGGTACGAGCAGTACTTC. It yields the protein CASSDGRGYEQYF.